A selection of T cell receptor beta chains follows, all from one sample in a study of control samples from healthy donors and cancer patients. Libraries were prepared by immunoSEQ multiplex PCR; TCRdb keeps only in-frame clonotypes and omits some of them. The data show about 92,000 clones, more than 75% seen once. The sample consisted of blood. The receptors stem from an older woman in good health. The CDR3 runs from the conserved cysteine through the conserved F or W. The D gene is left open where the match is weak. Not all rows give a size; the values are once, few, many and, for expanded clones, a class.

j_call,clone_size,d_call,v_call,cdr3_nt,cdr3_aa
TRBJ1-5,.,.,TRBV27,TGTGCCAGCAGTCCCAACCTGGGGAATCAGCCCCAGCATTTT,CASSPNLGNQPQHF
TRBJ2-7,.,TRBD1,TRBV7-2,TGTGCCAGCAGCTCTGGACAGGGAAGTTTCGACGAGCAGTACTTC,CASSSGQGSFDEQYF
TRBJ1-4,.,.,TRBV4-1,TGCGCCAGCAGCCCTTTGGGTTTTTGGACTAATGAAAAACTGTTTTTT,CASSPLGFWTNEKLFF
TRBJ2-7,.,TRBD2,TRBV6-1,TGTGCCAGCAGTGAAGGACTAGCGGGAGTCTACGAGCAGTACTTC,CASSEGLAGVYEQYF
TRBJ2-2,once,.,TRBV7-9,TGTGCCACAAATGGCAGGGCGAACACCGGGGAGCTGTTTTTT,CATNGRANTGELFF
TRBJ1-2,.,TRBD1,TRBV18,TGTGCCAGCTCACCATTGTCGGGACAGGGAAACTATGGCTACACCTTC,CASSPLSGQGNYGYTF
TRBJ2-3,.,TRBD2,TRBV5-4,TGTGCCAGCACCCAGCGGGAGCCGACTAGCACAGATACGCAGTATTTT,CASTQREPTSTDTQYF
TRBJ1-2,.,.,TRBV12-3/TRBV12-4,TGTGCCAGCAGTTCGACAGTATATGGCTACACCTTC,CASSSTVYGYTF
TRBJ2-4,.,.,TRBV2,TGTGCCAGCAGTTTTTCTTCGGGGGTGATGGCCAAAAACATTCAGTACTTC,CASSFSSGVMAKNIQYF
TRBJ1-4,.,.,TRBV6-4,TGTGCCAGCAGTGACGCCAAGTTTTTAGTCGTCCGGGAAAAACTGTTTTTT,CASSDAKFLVVREKLFF
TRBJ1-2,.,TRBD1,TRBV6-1,TGTGCCAGCAGTGAAGCGCCAGGGACAGCTTATGGCTACACCTTC,CASSEAPGTAYGYTF
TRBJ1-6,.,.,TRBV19,TGTGCCAGTAGTAACCGGGGGAATAATTCACCCCTCCACTTT,CASSNRGNNSPLHF
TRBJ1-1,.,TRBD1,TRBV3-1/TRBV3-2,TGTGCCAGCAGCCAACCCTACAGGGGGCAGACTGAAGCTTTCTTT,CASSQPYRGQTEAFF
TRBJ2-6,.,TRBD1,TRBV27,TGTGCCAGCAGCTGGGACAGGGCTGACTCTGGGGCCAACGTCCTGACTTTC,CASSWDRADSGANVLTF
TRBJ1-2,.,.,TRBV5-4,TGTGCCAGCAGCTTGATGGGGGCCTTCAACTATGGCTACACCTTC,CASSLMGAFNYGYTF
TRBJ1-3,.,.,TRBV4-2,TGTGCCAGCAGCTCCCCGGCGGGGGTAATCTCTGGAAACACCATATATTTT,CASSSPAGVISGNTIYF
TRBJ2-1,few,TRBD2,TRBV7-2,TGTGCCAGCAGACCCACTAGCGGGGGGGAGGTTGAGCAGTTCTTC,CASRPTSGGEVEQFF
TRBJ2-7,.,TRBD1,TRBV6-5,TGTGCCAGCAGGAGTGGACAGGGGGCTGGATACGAGCAGTACTTC,CASRSGQGAGYEQYF
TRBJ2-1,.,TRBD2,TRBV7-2,TGTGCCAGCAGCCCCGGGGGGGGTTACAATGAGCAGTTCTTC,CASSPGGGYNEQFF
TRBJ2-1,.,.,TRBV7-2,TGTGCCAGCAGCCCCGGAACGGGACACTCCAAGGGCGATGAGCAGTTCTTC,CASSPGTGHSKGDEQFF
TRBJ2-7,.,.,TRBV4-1,TGCGCCAGCAGCCGGGTGGGAGCCTACGAGCAGTACTTC,CASSRVGAYEQYF
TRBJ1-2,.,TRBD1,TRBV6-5,TGTGCCAGCAGTTACTCAGCAGGGGGCCTCTATGGCTACACCTTC,CASSYSAGGLYGYTF
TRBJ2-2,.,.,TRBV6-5,TGTGCCAGCAGTTACTCCCTCTTAGGGGGCACCGGGGAGCTGTTTTTT,CASSYSLLGGTGELFF
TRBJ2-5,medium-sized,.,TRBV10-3,TGTGCCATCAGTGAGTCCGCCAAGACCCAAGGGACCCAGTACTTC,CAISESAKTQGTQYF
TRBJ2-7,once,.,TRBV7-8,TGTGCCAGCAGCTTAGCGACGGGGGAGGGGGCCCCCTACGAGCAGTACTTC,CASSLATGEGAPYEQYF
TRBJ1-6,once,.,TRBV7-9,TGTGCCAGCAGCGCAGGGGAGGGGCTCAATTCACCCCTCCACTTT,CASSAGEGLNSPLHF
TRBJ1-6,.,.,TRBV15,TGTGCCACCAGCAGTCTTACGAATTCACCCCTCCACTTT,CATSSLTNSPLHF
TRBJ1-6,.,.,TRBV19,TGTGCCAGTACTAGGGGGTATGATTCACCCCTCCACTTT,CASTRGYDSPLHF
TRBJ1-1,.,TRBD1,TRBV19,TGTGCCAGTAGTATGGGACAGATGAAGACTGAAGCTTTCTTT,CASSMGQMKTEAFF
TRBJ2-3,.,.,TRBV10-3,TGTGCCATCAGTCCGGGACAAACAGATACGCAGTATTTT,CAISPGQTDTQYF
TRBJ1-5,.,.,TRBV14,TGTGCCAGCAGCCAAGAAAGGCTCAAGAAGGGTCAGCCCCAGCATTTT,CASSQERLKKGQPQHF
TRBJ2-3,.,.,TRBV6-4,TGTGCCAGCAGTGACTCGAGAGGAGATACGCAGTATTTT,CASSDSRGDTQYF
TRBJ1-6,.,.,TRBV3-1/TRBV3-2,TGTGCCAGCAGCCTCGGACAGCCCAATTCACCCCTCCACTTT,CASSLGQPNSPLHF
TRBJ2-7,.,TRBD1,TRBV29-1,TGCAGCGTGACTGGACAGGTAGGGTACGAGCAGTACTTC,CSVTGQVGYEQYF
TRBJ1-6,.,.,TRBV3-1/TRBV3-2,TGTGCCAGCAGCCAAGTTCCTCTAAATTCACCCCTCCACTTT,CASSQVPLNSPLHF
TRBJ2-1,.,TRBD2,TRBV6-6,TGTGCCAGCAGTCACGACTTCACTAGCGGTAGTCTTGGCAATGAGCAGTTCTTC,CASSHDFTSGSLGNEQFF
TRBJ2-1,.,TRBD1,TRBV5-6,TGTGCCAGCAGCCAAATCACGAGACAGGGCCAATACAATGAGCAGTTCTTC,CASSQITRQGQYNEQFF
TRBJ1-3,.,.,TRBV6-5,TGTGCCAGCAGTTTCCAGTTTCCACGCTCTGGAAACACCATATATTTT,CASSFQFPRSGNTIYF
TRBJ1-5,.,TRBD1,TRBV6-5,TGTGCCAGCAGTTACCTCGGGACAGTAAAGTACCAGCCCCAGCATTTT,CASSYLGTVKYQPQHF
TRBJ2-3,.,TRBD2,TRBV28,TGTGCCAGCAGTTTAACCGGGACTAGCGGCCCAGATACGCAGTATTTT,CASSLTGTSGPDTQYF
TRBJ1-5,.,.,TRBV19,TGTGCCAGTAGTTTCCCTGGGAGCAATCAGCCCCAGCATTTT,CASSFPGSNQPQHF
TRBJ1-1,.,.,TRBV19,TGTGCCAGTAGTGGGCAGGGGTTGTTGAACACTGAAGCTTTCTTT,CASSGQGLLNTEAFF
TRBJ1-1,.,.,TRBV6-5,TGTGCCAGCAGACCCCCCGCGGAGAACACTGAAGCTTTCTTT,CASRPPAENTEAFF
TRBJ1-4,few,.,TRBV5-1,TGCGCCAGCAGCTCCACCAGGGGATCGGAAAAACTGTTTTTT,CASSSTRGSEKLFF
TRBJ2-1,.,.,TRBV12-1,TGTGCCAGCAGCCCGATTATCCCGTACAATGAGCAGTTCTTC,CASSPIIPYNEQFF
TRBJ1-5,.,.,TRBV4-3,TGCGCCAGCAGCCAAGATTTCGGGGTCAATCAGCCCCAGCATTTT,CASSQDFGVNQPQHF
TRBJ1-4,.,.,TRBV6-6,TGTGCCGAGGGGGGGGCTTCGGGTGAAAAACTGTTTTTT,CAEGGASGEKLFF
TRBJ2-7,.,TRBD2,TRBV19,TGTGCCAGTAGTATATCCGGGACTAGCTTCCCCGAGCAGTACTTC,CASSISGTSFPEQYF
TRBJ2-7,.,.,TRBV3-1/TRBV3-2,TGTGCCAGCAGCCAGACCACCAGGGAGCAGTACTTC,CASSQTTREQYF
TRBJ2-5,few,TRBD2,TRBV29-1,TGCAGCGTTCCCGGGACTAGCGGGGTCCCCCGGGAGACCCAGTACTTC,CSVPGTSGVPRETQYF
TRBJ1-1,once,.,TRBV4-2,TGTGCCAGCAGCCAAGTCGGAGCCATGAACACTGAAGCTTTCTTT,CASSQVGAMNTEAFF
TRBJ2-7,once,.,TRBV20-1,TGCAGTGCTAGGAACTTCTACGAGCAGTACTTC,CSARNFYEQYF
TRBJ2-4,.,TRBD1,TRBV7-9,TGTGCCAGCAGCAAAACAGGGGGAGAAAACATTCAGTACTTC,CASSKTGGENIQYF
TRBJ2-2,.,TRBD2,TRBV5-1,TGCGCCAGCAGTATCGTCGGGACTAGCGACACCGGGGAGCTGTTTTTT,CASSIVGTSDTGELFF
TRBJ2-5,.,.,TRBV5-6,TGTGCCAGCAGCTTGGCCGGCTTCGAAGAGACCCAGTACTTC,CASSLAGFEETQYF
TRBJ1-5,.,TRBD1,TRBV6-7,TGTGCCAGCCTGGGACAGGGAAGGAGGCAGCCCCAGCATTTT,CASLGQGRRQPQHF
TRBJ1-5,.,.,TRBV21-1,TGTGCCAGCAGCAATGGAAGGCAGCACAATCAGCCCCAGCATTTT,CASSNGRQHNQPQHF
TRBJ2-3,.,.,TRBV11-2,TGTGCCAGCAGCCTAATGGGAGCTACTAGCACAGATACGCAGTATTTT,CASSLMGATSTDTQYF
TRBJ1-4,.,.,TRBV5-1,TGCGCCAGCAGCTGGGGGGCTAATGAAAAACTGTTTTTT,CASSWGANEKLFF